The 15 T cell receptor beta chains given below trace back to one sample, sequenced in a study of OX40 agonist ivuxolimab in advanced cancers. Profiled with immunoSEQ multiplex PCR; TCRdb holds only in-frame clones, not every one. The table shows 80,000 to 95,000 clones, with roughly 89% occurring only once. The input for sequencing was CD4+ or CD8+ T cells sorted from blood, taken in a trial of the OX40 agonist ivuxolimab. The receptors stem from an adult with an advanced solid tumor such as melanoma, head and neck, liver or kidney cancer.

The rearrangement uses TRBV5-6 and TRBJ1-1, with D maybe TRBD1 (5 bases). Germline-derived CDR1 and CDR2 are SGHDT and YYEEEE. The V and J ends lost 5 bases and 0 bases respectively, with 11 bases between them. This CDR3 is built from 14 residues. The chain's CDR3 is CASSPGDLNTEAFF. The CDR3 nucleotides read TGTGCCAGCAGTCCGGGGGATTTGAACACTGAAGCTTTCTTT. The entire variable domain, with the rest obtained from reference TRBV5-6 and TRBJ1-1, is as follows: DAGVTQSPTHLIKTRGQQVTLRCSPKSGHDTVSWYQQALGQGPQFIFQYYEEEERQRGNFPDRFSGHQFPNYSSELNVNALLLGDSALYLCASSPGDLNTEAFFGQGTRLTVV.

V gene TRBV10-3 combines with J gene TRBJ1-5, with TRBD1 identical over 9 bases. This CDR3 spans 17 amino acids. Losses at the gene ends were 2 bases for V and 3 bases for J; bases not matched to a gene: 8. Germline lookup yields CDR1 ENHRY and CDR2 SYGVKD. The CDR3 DNA reads TGTGCCATCAGTGAGGCCCCGGGACAGGGTTTCAATCAGCCCCAGCATTTT. Protein: CAISEAPGQGFNQPQHF.

The chain uses TRBV5-1 and TRBJ1-6; D is undetermined. The CDR3 spans 16 residues. With 3 bases removed from V and 0 bases from J, the gap between germline ends came to 10 bases. The V gene's germline CDR1 is SGHRS and CDR2 YFSETQ. CDR3 protein: CASSSRARSYNSPLHF. The CDR3 DNA sequence: TGCGCCAGCAGCTCAAGGGCTCGCTCCTATAATTCACCCCTCCACTTT.

The rearrangement joins TRBV5-1 to TRBJ2-7; 8 nucleotides align to TRBD1. Germline trimming cut 3 bases from V and 4 bases from J; bases unmatched to any gene: 6. CDR3 length equals 14 residues. The germline V gene has CDR1 SGHRS and CDR2 YFSETQ. The CDR3 bases are TGCGCCAGCAGCTCGACAGGGGTCGGGTACGAGCAGTACTTC. Its translation is CASSSTGVGYEQYF.

This rearrangement joins TRBV7-3 to TRBJ2-2; no definite D call. The ends were cut back, 3 bases at V and 5 bases at J, with 7 bases in the middle. This CDR3 is 13 amino acids long. Germline V gives CDR1 SGHTA, CDR2 FQGTGA. Here the CDR3 reads CASSFQPTGELFF. The DNA for the CDR3 is TGTGCCAGCAGCTTCCAACCGACCGGGGAGCTGTTTTTT.

V usage is TRBV7-9 and J usage is TRBJ1-1; D remains unclear. CDR1 and CDR2 from the germline V gene are SEHNR and FQNEAQ (reference sequence). The CDR3 length is 11 residues. Trimming left V 4 bases short and J 1 base short, with 1 base between. CDR3 DNA sequence: TGTGCCAGCAGCTCGAACACTGAAGCTTTCTTT. The encoded protein is CASSSNTEAFF.

V gene TRBV7-3 combines with J gene TRBJ1-1; D ambiguous. CDR1 is SGHTA and CDR2 is FQGTGA in the germline V gene. V was cut by 1 base and J by 6 bases, with 6 bases left in between. The CDR3 is 12 amino acids. The CDR3 loop is CASSLNWAEAFF. The CDR3 region has the DNA TGTGCCAGCAGCTTAAATTGGGCTGAAGCTTTCTTT.

V usage is TRBV7-2 and J usage is TRBJ1-1; D not resolved. Trimming took off 1 base at V and 2 bases at J, with 14 bases between the two ends. The CDR3 loop spans 16 amino acids. Germline loops: CDR1 SGHTA, CDR2 FQGNSA. The CDR3 DNA reads TGTGCCAGCAGCTTAGACCTGGAGTTGGGCAACACTGAAGCTTTCTTT. This translates into CASSLDLELGNTEAFF.

The rearrangement joins TRBV28 to TRBJ2-5; 7 positions match TRBD1. The CDR3 runs 14 residues. V trimming: 5 bases; J trimming: 5 bases; junction bases outside the gene matches: 8. Germline V lookup: CDR1 MDHEN, CDR2 SYDVKM. The CDR3 loop reads CASSGQVEQETQYF. The CDR3 bases are TGTGCCAGCAGTGGACAGGTAGAGCAGGAGACCCAGTACTTC.

The rearrangement links TRBV9 to TRBJ2-3; D is ambiguous. CDR1 is SGDLS, CDR2 YYNGEE, per germline. The CDR3 is made up of 12 amino acids. V lost 4 bases and J lost 5, with 8 bases in between. CDR3 sequence: CASSRVQDTQYF. The CDR3 region has the DNA TGTGCCAGCAGCCGCGTTCAAGATACGCAGTATTTT.

This rearrangement joins TRBV10-3 to TRBJ1-3; D is perhaps TRBD1 (5 bases). CDR1 and CDR2 from the germline V gene are ENHRY and SYGVKD. The CDR3 spans 16 residues. V was cut by 1 base and J by 3 bases, with 13 bases left in between. CDR3 coding DNA: TGTGCCATCAGTGAGTTTAGGTGGACAATTGGAAACACCATATATTTT. Translating gives CAISEFRWTIGNTIYF.

The rearrangement joins TRBV2 to TRBJ1-3, with a weak D call TRBD1 (5 bases). Germline V gene data show CDR1 as SNHLY and CDR2 as FYNNEI. The V end was cut by 3 bases, the J end by 4 bases, with 16 bases between. The CDR3 runs to 16 residues. The CDR3 is CASSDIGTQPGNTIYF. In nucleotides, the CDR3 is TGTGCCAGCAGTGATATTGGGACTCAACCGGGAAACACCATATATTTT.

This clone was counted at least ten times. J is TRBJ1-5 and V is TRBV6-1; tentative D call: TRBD1 (5 bases). Deletions cut 4 bases from V and 3 bases from J, with 16 bases between. CDR3 size: 16 residues. CDR1 is MNHNS, CDR2 SASEGT, per germline. DNA of the CDR3: TGTGCCAGCAGTGCAAGGGACCGCCTTGCCAATCAGCCCCAGCATTTT. Encoded protein: CASSARDRLANQPQHF.

The gene calls are TRBV4-1 and TRBJ1-2; D gene unclear. V was shortened by 0 bases and J by 3 bases, with 17 bases between the two germline ends. Germline V CDR1 and CDR2: MGHRA, YSYEKL. CDR3 length equals 17 residues. The CDR3 loop is CASSQDGLRGLDYGYTF. The CDR3 DNA sequence: TGCGCCAGCAGCCAAGATGGCCTGAGAGGGTTAGACTATGGCTACACCTTC.

V usage is TRBV7-8 and J usage is TRBJ2-3; 11 bases line up with TRBD1. The CDR3 consists of 20 residues. Germline CDR1 and CDR2: SGHVS and FQNEAQ. The J segment lost 1 base and the V segment lost 5 bases, leaving 17 bases of the junction unmatched. DNA for the CDR3: TGTGCCAGCAGCCCTCGGACAGGGGGCTCCCTCAAGTTTGGCACAGATACGCAGTATTTT. Residues: CASSPRTGGSLKFGTDTQYF.